The next 20 T cell receptor beta chains were all read from a single sample in a study of cytomegalovirus exposure and HLA in healthy donors. The assay was immunoSEQ multiplex PCR, and TCRdb's table has in-frame clones only and misses some. The sample shows about 160,000 clones, roughly 91% of them seen only once. Sequencing input: PBMCs. These receptor sequences come from a woman between 18 and 30 years old in good health and CMV-seropositive.

The V call is TRBV28, the J call TRBJ1-2; 10 bases map to TRBD1. The J segment lost 7 bases and the V segment lost 5 bases, leaving 7 bases of the junction unmatched. CDR3 length: 14 amino acids. Germline values: CDR1 MDHEN, CDR2 SYDVKM. CDR3 coding DNA: TGTGCCAGCAGTCTGACAGGGGGCGTAGGTGGCTACACCTTC. Its translation is CASSLTGGVGGYTF.

J is TRBJ2-1 and V is TRBV2; a possible D gene is TRBD1 (5 bases). Trimming cost V 4 bases and J 6 bases, with 10 bases left between them. The CDR3 contains 13 residues. The V gene's germline CDR1 is SNHLY and CDR2 FYNNEI. CDR3 residues: CASSVQGSNEQFF. CDR3 nucleotides: TGTGCCAGCAGTGTTCAGGGAAGCAATGAGCAGTTCTTC.

The chain couples TRBV2 to TRBJ1-5, with 10 bases that match TRBD1. Germline loops: CDR1 SNHLY, CDR2 FYNNEI. The CDR3 is made up of 17 amino acids. Trimming cost V 5 bases and J 1 base; bases outside gene matches: 8. DNA of the CDR3: TGTGCCAGCAGTCGGGACAGGGGCCCTTTGAGCAATCAGCCCCAGCATTTT. Its translation is CASSRDRGPLSNQPQHF.

Only one count was recorded for this clone. This rearrangement joins TRBV14 to TRBJ2-7; possible D gene TRBD1, 5 bases. V was pared by 3 bases and J by 6 bases, with 12 bases between. From germline, CDR1 is SGHDN and CDR2 FVKESK. CDR3 length: 13 residues. The chain's CDR3 is CASSQVLRGEQYF. The CDR3 DNA reads as TGTGCCAGCAGCCAGGTTTTAAGGGGCGAGCAGTACTTC.

The chain carries TRBV29-1 and TRBJ2-5, with D tentatively TRBD2 (5 bases). V was cut by 4 bases and J by 5 bases, with 11 bases left in between. The CDR3 consists of 12 residues. From germline, CDR1 is SQVTM and CDR2 ANQGSEA. CDR3 amino acids: CSVASGRETQYF. In DNA form, the CDR3 reads TGCAGCGTTGCATCGGGAAGGGAGACCCAGTACTTC.

The chain links TRBV7-3 to TRBJ2-3, with 10 bases that match TRBD2. The CDR3 extends over 14 amino acids. V shed 5 bases and J 3 bases; nucleotides not matched to a gene: 2. Germline CDR1 and CDR2: SGHTA and FQGTGA. This chain's CDR3 is CASSLAGATDTQYF. In DNA, the CDR3 is TGTGCCAGCAGCCTAGCGGGAGCGACAGATACGCAGTATTTT.

This chain joins TRBV7-8 and TRBJ1-2, with D tentatively TRBD1 (5 bases). CDR1 is SGHVS, CDR2 FQNEAQ, per germline. V was trimmed by 2 bases and J by 7 bases, leaving 14 bases between them. The CDR3 runs to 14 residues. CDR3 sequence: CASSLKSGGVGYTF. The CDR3 bases are TGTGCCAGCAGCTTAAAATCGGGGGGGGTTGGCTACACCTTC.

This chain connects TRBV28 to TRBJ1-2, with no clear D. The germline V gene has CDR1 MDHEN and CDR2 SYDVKM. Trimming pared 7 bases from V and 7 bases from J, leaving 16 bases between. The CDR3 spans 13 residues. The CDR3 bases are TGTGCCAGCACTAAAGGAAGGGAGTCTGGCTACACCTTC. This translates into CASTKGRESGYTF.

V usage is TRBV27 and J usage is TRBJ2-1, with D possibly TRBD2 on 5 matching bases. From germline, CDR1 is MNHEY and CDR2 SMNVEV (reference sequence). The CDR3 spans 12 residues. Trimming cost V 5 bases and J 11 bases, with 13 bases left between them. CDR3 loop: CASSKTSSKQFF. The CDR3 region has the DNA TGTGCCAGCAGTAAAACTAGTTCTAAGCAGTTCTTC.

The V gene is TRBV6-5, the J gene TRBJ1-1; D gene ambiguous. V was clipped by 4 bases and J by 4 bases, with 16 bases between them. The CDR3 has 15 residues. CDR1 MNHEY and CDR2 SVGAGI come from the germline V gene. The CDR3 DNA sequence: TGTGCCAGCAGTTCCCCGGAGCCCCACGGCACTGAAGCTTTCTTT. It codes for CASSSPEPHGTEAFF.

Worth noting for this clone: Germline and junction disagree at one end, which may indicate a read error. This chain joins TRBV7-7 and TRBJ2-3; 9 bases align to TRBD2. Germline V gives CDR1 SSHAT, CDR2 FNYEAQ (reference sequence). This CDR3 region has 14 residues. CDR3 sequence reads: CASSPRGLADTQYF. DNA of the CDR3: TGTGCTAGCAGCCCCCGAGGACTAGCGGATACGCAGTATTTT.

The rearrangement uses TRBV11-3 and TRBJ2-2; D gene ambiguous. Germline loops: CDR1 SGHNT, CDR2 YENEEA. The CDR3 totals 14 residues. V lost 3 bases and J 10 bases, leaving 15 bases between the germline ends. The CDR3 protein is CASSLISGQAELFF. CDR3 nucleotide sequence: TGTGCCAGCAGCTTGATATCGGGTCAAGCGGAGCTGTTTTTT. Using reference TRBV11-3 and TRBJ2-2 for the parts outside the CDR3, the full variable domain is EAGVVQSPRYKIIEKKQPVAFWCNPISGHNTLYWYLQNLGQGPELLIRYENEEAVDDSQLPKDRFSAERLKGVDSTLKIQPAELGDSAVYLCASSLISGQAELFFGEGSRLTVL.

The chain links TRBV12-5 to TRBJ2-7; no reliable D call. CDR1 and CDR2 (germline): LGHNT, FRNRAP. The V gene lost 3 bases and the J gene lost 4 bases, with 4 bases spanning the gap. The CDR3 has 11 amino acids. CDR3 DNA sequence: TGTGCTAGTGGTTTCATTTACGAGCAGTACTTC. It yields the protein CASGFIYEQYF.

The chain links TRBV18 to TRBJ2-1; maybe TRBD2 (5 bases). The CDR3 totals 13 residues. V was clipped by 3 bases and J by 8 bases, with 11 bases between them. CDR1 KGHSH and CDR2 LQKENI come from the germline V gene. CDR3: CASSPTTNHEQFF. The CDR3 region has the DNA TGTGCCAGCTCACCGACTACGAACCATGAGCAGTTCTTC.

V usage is TRBV2 and J usage is TRBJ2-3, with TRBD2 identical over 9 bases. Germline values: CDR1 SNHLY, CDR2 FYNNEI. This CDR3 spans 15 amino acids. Trimming cost V 6 bases and J 2 bases; bases outside gene matches: 6. Here the CDR3 DNA reads TGTGCCAGCAGAGCACTAGCGGGCCACACAGATACGCAGTATTTT. Its protein is CASRALAGHTDTQYF.

The chain links TRBV7-9 to TRBJ2-2, with D perhaps TRBD1 (5 bases). This CDR3 has 15 amino acids. Per germline, CDR1 SEHNR and CDR2 FQNEAQ (reference sequence). V was pared by 5 bases and J by 4 bases, with 14 bases between. In DNA, the CDR3 is TGTGCCAGCAGCCCCACCCCAGGGATCACCGGGGAGCTGTTTTTT. Translation: CASSPTPGITGELFF.

The genes are TRBV2 and TRBJ2-7; weak D call: TRBD2 (5 bases). Between the trimmed V and J ends, which lost 2 bases and 7 bases, there was a span of 15 bases. Per the germline V gene, CDR1 is SNHLY and CDR2 is FYNNEI. There are 14 residues in the CDR3. The CDR3 bases are TGTGCCAGCAGTGAATCGAGGGTTAAGGGTGAGCAGTACTTC. Its protein is CASSESRVKGEQYF.

V and J are TRBV9 and TRBJ2-2, with D possibly TRBD1 on 5 matching bases. Germline V gene lookup returns CDR1 SGDLS and CDR2 YYNGEE. Trimming pared 4 bases from V and 2 bases from J, leaving 12 bases between. CDR3 size: 15 residues. CDR3 loop: CASSPRTLNTGELFF. CDR3 sequence (DNA): TGTGCCAGCAGCCCCCGGACACTTAACACCGGGGAGCTGTTTTTT.

The chain recombines TRBV14 with TRBJ1-1, with D possibly matching TRBD1 (5 bases). Per germline, CDR1 SGHDN and CDR2 FVKESK. The CDR3 sequence is 15 residues long. Trimming left V 1 base short and J 1 base short, with 10 bases between. In DNA, the CDR3 is TGTGCCAGCAGCCAAGGTTGGGGGGGGAACACTGAAGCTTTCTTT. Its protein is CASSQGWGGNTEAFF.

The chain is built from TRBV30 and TRBJ2-5; 9 bases align to TRBD1. The CDR3 length is 14 residues. With 1 base clipped from V and 2 bases from J, the junction kept 2 bases outside the gene matches. Germline assignment: CDR1 GTSNPN and CDR2 SVGIG (reference sequence). CDR3 coding DNA: TGTGCCTGGAGTGCCGGGACAGGGCAAGAGACCCAGTACTTC. Translation gives CAWSAGTGQETQYF.